One sample yielded the 25 T cell receptor beta chains listed below, sequenced in a study of blood T cell repertoires in COVID-19. The protocol was immunoSEQ multiplex PCR, while the TCRdb copy is restricted to in-frame clones and leaves out a portion. The profile covers over 250,000 clones, with 80% to 90% appearing a single time and approximately 9% taken by the ten largest. What was sequenced was peripheral blood. Receptors originate from a woman between 45 and 65 years old who had recovered from COVID-19.

The rearrangement links TRBV7-2 to TRBJ2-3; a weak D match, TRBD2 (7 bases). V gave up 5 bases and J gave up 4 bases, with 13 bases separating them. In germline, CDR1 is SGHTA, CDR2 FQGNSA. The CDR3 consists of 14 residues. CDR3 in amino acids: CASSLGGPSDTQYF. The CDR3 DNA reads as TGTGCCAGCAGCCTCGGGGGGCCCTCAGATACGCAGTATTTT.

This sequence joins TRBV19 and TRBJ2-1; 10 bases fit TRBD2. The trim removed 2 bases at V and 2 bases at J, leaving 6 bases unmatched. There are 17 residues in the CDR3. The germline V gene encodes CDR1 LNHDA and CDR2 SQIVND (reference sequence). The CDR3 DNA reads as TGTGCCAGTAGTATATCTGGAACTAGCGGGGCCTACAATGAGCAGTTCTTC. Translated: CASSISGTSGAYNEQFF.

In this sample, this clone turned up a few times. The J gene is TRBJ2-5, the V gene TRBV19; D uncertain. The length of the CDR3 is 14 residues. Germline V gene data show CDR1 as LNHDA and CDR2 as SQIVND (reference sequence). V gave up 5 bases and J gave up 6 bases, with 16 bases separating them. CDR3 bases: TGTGCCAGTAGTCATTTATTTGCGTCAAAGACCCAGTACTTC. It specifies CASSHLFASKTQYF.

This sequence joins TRBV6-2 or TRBV6-3 and TRBJ2-1; D is possibly TRBD2 (5 bases). Between the trimmed V and J ends, which lost 0 bases and 7 bases, there was a span of 13 bases. The CDR3 consists of 15 residues. From germline, CDR1 is MNHEY and CDR2 SVGEGT. The CDR3, as DNA: TGTGCCAGCAGTTACTCGGCGGGCCTGGGGAATGAGCAGTTCTTC. Amino acids: CASSYSAGLGNEQFF.

This rearrangement joins TRBV9 to TRBJ2-1, with D possibly being TRBD2 (5 bases). The ends were cut back, 4 bases at V and 0 bases at J, with 11 bases in the middle. CDR1 SGDLS and CDR2 YYNGEE come from the germline V gene. There are 15 residues in the CDR3. The CDR3 DNA reads TGTGCCAGCAGCCCAACCGAGGGCTCCTACAATGAGCAGTTCTTC. Translation: CASSPTEGSYNEQFF.

This clone was seen ten or more times. J is TRBJ2-7 and V is TRBV6-1; TRBD2 matches 9 bases. Germline loops: CDR1 MNHNS, CDR2 SASEGT. With V trimmed by 1 base and J by 6 bases, 7 bases remained unmatched. The CDR3 has 15 residues. The CDR3 coding sequence is TGTGCCAGCAGTGAAGAGGGAGCGGGAGGCCGCGAGCAGTACTTC. The encoded protein is CASSEEGAGGREQYF.

The V call is TRBV18, the J call TRBJ2-7, with TRBD2 identical over 9 bases. Germline V CDR1 and CDR2: KGHSH, LQKENI. Germline trimming cut 1 base from V and 4 bases from J; bases unmatched to any gene: 17. The CDR3 runs 19 residues. The CDR3 DNA follows: TGTGCCAGCTCACCACTGCCCCTCAGCTCGGCGGGAGGGCCTTACGAGCAGTACTTC. Protein: CASSPLPLSSAGGPYEQYF.

The rearrangement uses TRBV11-3 and TRBJ2-1; 8 bases are a match to TRBD1. Losses at the gene ends were 3 bases for V and 7 bases for J; bases not matched to a gene: 8. There are 15 residues in the CDR3. Per the germline V gene, CDR1 is SGHNT and CDR2 is YENEEA. CDR3 residues: CASSLSGTGWNEQFF. DNA for the CDR3: TGTGCCAGCAGCTTGTCCGGGACAGGTTGGAATGAGCAGTTCTTC.

V and J are TRBV18 and TRBJ1-4; D is perhaps TRBD1 (6 bases). V shed 2 bases and J shed 3 bases, with 13 bases lying between them. Germline CDR1 reads KGHSH; CDR2 reads LQKENI. CDR3 length: 16 amino acids. The CDR3 DNA follows: TGTGCCAGCTCACCATTCAGGGCAGGGGCTAATGAAAAACTGTTTTTT. Its translation is CASSPFRAGANEKLFF.

This clone was seen a few times. The rearrangement joins TRBV29-1 to TRBJ2-7; 13 bases agree with TRBD2. CDR3 length: 16 residues. V gave up 1 base and J gave up 3 bases; unmatched junction bases: 6. Germline lookup yields CDR1 SQVTM and CDR2 ANQGSEA. The CDR3 region is CSVEGAGTSGDYEQYF. The CDR3 nucleotides are TGCAGCGTTGAAGGTGCGGGGACTAGCGGGGACTACGAGCAGTACTTC.

The chain employs TRBV28 and TRBJ1-2, with D unclear. The CDR3 contains 13 residues. V dropped 6 bases and J dropped 3 bases, with 11 bases sitting between them. Germline CDR1 is MDHEN and CDR2 is SYDVKM. CDR3 in DNA: TGTGCCAGCAGGCGGGCGAATGACTATGGCTACACCTTC. Its protein product is CASRRANDYGYTF.

The chain recombines TRBV3-1 (or the pseudogene TRBV3-2) with TRBJ2-1, with D uncertain. With 2 bases removed from V and 3 bases from J, the gap between germline ends came to 2 bases. The length of the CDR3 is 12 residues. Germline lookup yields CDR1 LGHDT and CDR2 YNNKEL (reference sequence). CDR3 in amino acids: CASSQYYNEQFF. For the CDR3, the DNA is TGTGCCAGCAGCCAATACTACAATGAGCAGTTCTTC.

The V gene is TRBV6-6, the J gene TRBJ1-3; the D gene is possibly TRBD1 (6 bases). This CDR3 comprises 15 residues. The V gene's germline CDR1 is MNHNY and CDR2 SVGAGI (reference sequence). Trimming took off 2 bases at V and 2 bases at J, with 10 bases between the two ends. CDR3 loop: CASSYGQSTGNTIYF. The CDR3 DNA reads TGTGCCAGCAGTTACGGACAGTCGACTGGAAACACCATATATTTT.

This clone was recorded once. The chain is built from TRBV19 and TRBJ1-1; 8 positions agree with TRBD1. Trimming cost V 7 bases and J 2 bases; bases outside gene matches: 6. The germline V gene has CDR1 LNHDA and CDR2 SQIVND (reference sequence). The CDR3 extends over 14 amino acids. The CDR3: CASTSTGANTEAFF. The DNA of the CDR3 is TGTGCCAGTACCTCGACAGGGGCTAACACTGAAGCTTTCTTT.

The chain links TRBV19 to TRBJ2-1; 9 bases line up with TRBD2. This CDR3 is 15 amino acids long. Trimming cost V 5 bases and J 3 bases; bases outside gene matches: 5. Germline CDR1 and CDR2: LNHDA and SQIVND (reference sequence). This CDR3 reads CASSSGLANYNEQFF. CDR3 sequence (DNA): TGTGCCAGTAGTTCTGGACTAGCGAACTACAATGAGCAGTTCTTC.

V usage is TRBV3-1 (or the pseudogene TRBV3-2) and J usage is TRBJ2-6, with D possibly being TRBD1 (6 bases). V lost 0 bases and J 2 bases, leaving 14 bases between the germline ends. The CDR3 has 18 residues. In germline, CDR1 is LGHDT, CDR2 YNNKEL (reference sequence). Here the CDR3 DNA reads TGTGCCAGCAGCCAAGATCATCCCCCAGGGGCTGGGGCCAACGTCCTGACTTTC. Its translation is CASSQDHPPGAGANVLTF.

V gene TRBV10-2 combines with J gene TRBJ2-7; the D gene is possibly TRBD1 (6 bases). V lost 3 bases to trimming and J lost 4 bases, with 19 bases between them. CDR1 is WSHSY and CDR2 is SAAADI in the germline V gene. The CDR3 is 16 residues long. The CDR3 DNA is TGCGCCAGCAGTGACAGGGGCGGCGGGCACGAATACGAGCAGTACTTC. This encodes CASSDRGGGHEYEQYF.

CDR3 loop: CASSGQGAGEAFF. DNA of the CDR3: TGTGCCAGCAGTGGCCAGGGGGCAGGTGAAGCTTTCTTT. The chain is built from TRBV25-1 and TRBJ1-1; the match to TRBD1 covers 8 bases. Germline V gene data show CDR1 as MGHDK and CDR2 as SYGVNS. V lost 4 bases to trimming and J lost 7 bases; unmatched junction nucleotides: 5. The CDR3 totals 13 residues.

The genes are TRBV5-8 and TRBJ2-3; D call uncertain. The germline V and J ends were trimmed by 0 bases and 6 bases, with 11 bases remaining between them. The CDR3 length is 14 residues. Germline values: CDR1 SGHTS, CDR2 YDEGEE. The CDR3 coding sequence is TGTGCCAGCAGCTTGGGAGTCTCGTGGGATACGCAGTATTTT. Encoded protein: CASSLGVSWDTQYF. Filled out from reference TRBV5-8 and TRBJ2-3, the complete variable domain reads EAGVTQSPTHLIKTRGQQATLRCSPISGHTSVYWYQQALGLGLQFLLWYDEGEERNRGNFPPRFSGRQFPNYSSELNVNALELEDSALYLCASSLGVSWDTQYFGPGTRLTVL.

V and J are TRBV7-8 and TRBJ2-7; 7 bases fit TRBD2. The CDR3 covers 13 residues. Germline assignment: CDR1 SGHVS and CDR2 FQNEAQ. The ends lost 5 bases at V and 5 bases at J; junction bases unmatched: 6. The CDR3 nucleotides read TGTGCCAGCAGCCGGCGGGGGAAGGACGAGCAGTACTTC. Its protein is CASSRRGKDEQYF.

The CDR3 DNA follows: TGTGCCAGCAGCCCTTTTGTCAGTAGCAATCAGCCCCAGCATTTT. It is translated as CASSPFVSSNQPQHF. This rearrangement joins TRBV27 to TRBJ1-5; D is ambiguous. Germline CDR1 MNHEY, CDR2 SMNVEV (reference sequence). This CDR3 is built from 15 residues. V was trimmed by 6 bases and J by 0 bases, leaving 12 bases between them.

CDR3 sequence reads: CASSAGTLVHEKLFF. CDR3 nucleotide sequence: TGTGCCAGCAGCGCCGGAACACTAGTACATGAAAAACTGTTTTTT. This chain connects TRBV9 to TRBJ1-4; no firm D call. CDR3 size: 15 residues. V was cut by 3 bases and J by 6 bases, with 15 bases left in between. Germline lookup yields CDR1 SGDLS and CDR2 YYNGEE.

This clone was seen a single time. The chain employs TRBV27 and TRBJ1-5, with D tentatively TRBD1 (6 bases). This CDR3 is built from 17 residues. Germline values: CDR1 MNHEY, CDR2 SMNVEV (reference sequence). The ends were cut back, 6 bases at V and 6 bases at J, with 24 bases in the middle. DNA for the CDR3: TGTGCCAGCAGCCTCTTCCCACCCACGGGGGGCGGTCAGCCCCAGCATTTT. Amino acid sequence: CASSLFPPTGGGQPQHF.

A word on this clone: A read error may explain this, as a much larger clone is one base away. Other nucleotide sequences in the sample specify the same CDR3. The rearrangement uses TRBV29-1 and TRBJ2-2; maybe TRBD2 (7 bases). Germline V gives CDR1 SQVTM, CDR2 ANQGSEA. CDR3 length equals 18 residues. V was pared by 4 bases and J by 2 bases, with 23 bases between. This chain's CDR3 is CSVGAPEGGFANTGELFF. The CDR3 coding sequence is TGCAGCGTTGGGGCCCCGGAGGGGGGGTTCGCTAACACCGGGGAGCTGTTTTTT.

This chain uses TRBV18 with TRBJ2-7; 8 nucleotides agree with TRBD1. Germline-derived CDR1 and CDR2 are KGHSH and LQKENI. This CDR3 comprises 15 residues. Trimming took 2 bases from V and 2 from J; bases not matched to a gene: 5. The CDR3 sequence: CASSPGQGATYEQYF. The CDR3 DNA follows: TGTGCCAGCTCACCAGGGCAGGGGGCGACCTACGAGCAGTACTTC. Based on the CDR3 plus reference TRBV18 and TRBJ2-7, the full variable domain is NAGVMQNPRHLVRRRGQEARLRCSPMKGHSHVYWYRQLPEEGLKFMVYLQKENIIDESGMPKERFSAEFPKEGPSILRIQQVVRGDSAAYFCASSPGQGATYEQYFGPGTRLTVT.